This T cell receptor (beta chain) was documented in a study of T cell responses to AZD1222 COVID-19 vaccine. Study-level points and caveats: A mostly white British donor set with more females was recruited, and clonal diversity was possibly underestimated. Targeting of unmutated variant regions was reportedly seen in nearly half of spike-specific TCRs. Compared with day 0, the breadth and depth of the Spike-specific TCR repertoire rose significantly after two doses of AZD1222.

Timing groups of about 4 and about 12 weeks for second doses were pooled. Germline CDR1 reads MDHEN; CDR2 reads SYDVKM. V gave up 2 bases and J gave up 5 bases, with 14 bases separating them. The CDR3 is 15 amino acids. Assay used: immunoSEQ multiplex PCR; TCRdb lists only in-frame clones, some missing. The table has 90,000 to 140,000 clones, roughly 89% seen once. A remark on this clone: Its specificity is unknown.

The chain couples TRBV28 to TRBJ2-3; D may be TRBD2 (5 bases). Sequencing was performed on peripheral blood, taken 28 days after the second AZD1222 dose. The receptor was isolated from an adult who received the AZD1222 COVID-19 vaccine. Here the CDR3 reads CASSLPGRVGDTQYF. CDR3 DNA: TGTGCCAGCAGTTTACCCGGGCGGGTGGGAGATACGCAGTATTTT.